The text below deals with one T cell receptor beta chain. Profiled with immunoSEQ multiplex PCR; TCRdb holds only in-frame clones, not every one. The sample has 80,000 to 130,000 clones, around 94% seen once. This entry comes from a study of T cell changes during pregnancy in multiple sclerosis. The CDR3 contains 15 residues. The V and J ends lost 2 bases and 2 bases, in that order; junction bases with no gene match: 1. The germline CDR1 and CDR2 sequences are KGHSH and LQKENI. This chain connects TRBV18 to TRBJ1-3, with TRBD1 matching 9 bases. The receptor was isolated from a female donor with multiple sclerosis, enrolled in a pregnancy study. Material: peripheral blood, obtained in the second trimester of pregnancy. The CDR3, as DNA: TGTGCCAGCTCACCAGGGACAGGGACTGGAAACACCATATATTTT. As protein: CASSPGTGTGNTIYF.